These 17 T cell receptor beta chains were sequenced from one sample in a study of graft-versus-host responses after intestinal transplantation (dated by TCRdb to the early 2020s). What these receptors recognize is not known. The sample's time point label, decoded: cells obtained before transplantation from donor or recipient. Library preparation used the immunoSEQ multiplex PCR assay. TCRdb re-hosts the immuneACCESS table, in-frame sequences only. Its copies lack some clones; in the studies checked, an unresolved V gene accounts for under half of them, and the cause for the rest is not known. In this sample the table shows about 120,000 clones, roughly nine tenths of which occur a single time. The ten largest clones add up to about 0.25% of the sample. The starting material was unstimulated CD4+ T cells sorted from spleen or lymph node cells, obtained before transplant. Source of these receptors: a human donor who was the organ donor for an intestinal transplant.

This sequence joins TRBV7-6 and TRBJ1-2; 9 bases are a match to TRBD1. After removal of 3 bases from V and 4 bases from J, the junction contained 0 bases not matched to a gene. This CDR3 comprises 13 residues. Germline assignment: CDR1 SGHVS and CDR2 FNYEAQ. The CDR3 nucleotides are TGTGCCAGCAGCTTGACAGGGGGCTATGGCTACACCTTC. This sequence encodes CASSLTGGYGYTF.

V usage is TRBV27 and J usage is TRBJ1-2; tentatively, D is TRBD1 (5 bases). The V gene lost 8 bases and the J gene lost 8 bases, with 18 bases spanning the gap. CDR1 and CDR2 from the germline V gene are MNHEY and SMNVEV (reference sequence). The CDR3 covers 13 residues. The CDR3 here is CASRPAGAGGYTF. The CDR3 DNA follows: TGTGCCAGCCGACCTGCCGGGGCGGGAGGCTACACCTTC.

This clone was picked up a small number of times. The chain links TRBV6-5 to TRBJ1-1, with 8 nucleotides matching TRBD1. The V segment lost 5 bases and the J segment 1 base; nucleotides outside the gene matches: 3. The germline V gene encodes CDR1 MNHEY and CDR2 SVGAGI. The CDR3 runs 14 residues. In DNA, the CDR3 is TGTGCCAGCAGTACCGGGACAGGGAACACTGAAGCTTTCTTT. This encodes CASSTGTGNTEAFF.

The chain combines TRBV7-6 with TRBJ1-1; a weak D match, TRBD1 (6 bases). In germline, CDR1 is SGHVS, CDR2 FNYEAQ. The CDR3 consists of 13 residues. V was cut by 4 bases and J by 1 base, with 7 bases left in between. As DNA, the CDR3 is TGTGCCAGCAGCTCGGACAGGAACACTGAAGCTTTCTTT. This sequence encodes CASSSDRNTEAFF.

This clone was observed once. J is TRBJ1-1 and V is TRBV6-5, with 7 bases identical to TRBD1. Germline values: CDR1 MNHEY, CDR2 SVGAGI. V was clipped by 8 bases and J by 3 bases; unmatched bases: 12. This CDR3 region has 15 residues. Written as DNA, the CDR3 is TGTGCCAGCGGTAAGACAGGGTTCGGTGACACTGAAGCTTTCTTT. Translating it yields CASGKTGFGDTEAFF.

The V and J genes are TRBV11-2 and TRBJ2-3, with 9 positions matching TRBD2. J was trimmed by 3 bases and V by 3 bases; bases with no gene match: 4. The CDR3 totals 15 residues. CDR1 and CDR2 (germline): SGHAT, FQNNGV. CDR3 sequence: CASSFQAGGTDTQYF. CDR3 nucleotide sequence: TGTGCCAGCAGCTTCCAAGCGGGAGGAACAGATACGCAGTATTTT.

V and J are TRBV19 and TRBJ1-2; D unresolved. V dropped 5 bases and J dropped 4 bases, with 17 bases sitting between them. The CDR3 extends over 15 amino acids. Per germline, CDR1 LNHDA and CDR2 SQIVND (reference sequence). DNA of the CDR3: TGTGCCAGTAGTCCACCTGGGCGCGCCTCCTATGGCTACACCTTC. Its translation is CASSPPGRASYGYTF.

The genes are TRBV28 and TRBJ1-2; TRBD1 matches at 10 bases. CDR3 length equals 15 residues. Per germline, CDR1 MDHEN and CDR2 SYDVKM. Trimming cost V 3 bases and J 8 bases; bases outside gene matches: 9. Here the CDR3 DNA reads TGTGCCAGCAGTTTGGGGGGACAGGGGATGGGAGGCTACACCTTC. Translated, it gives CASSLGGQGMGGYTF.

The sample holds one count of this clone. The J gene is TRBJ2-2, the V gene TRBV29-1, with 9 bases lining up with TRBD1. CDR1 is SQVTM and CDR2 is ANQGSEA in the germline V gene. J was trimmed by 7 bases and V by 4 bases; bases with no gene match: 7. The CDR3 extends over 14 amino acids. This CDR3 reads CSVGRGQGHGELFF. DNA of the CDR3: TGCAGCGTTGGCCGTGGACAGGGGCACGGGGAGCTGTTTTTT.

This chain connects TRBV4-2 to TRBJ1-1; possibly TRBD1 for D (6 bases). V lost 2 bases, J lost 1 base, and 14 bases lay in between. This CDR3 is built from 16 residues. CDR1 is LGHNA, CDR2 YNFKEQ, per germline. The CDR3 is CASSQSLGAGNTEAFF. Here the CDR3 DNA reads TGTGCCAGCAGCCAAAGCTTGGGGGCGGGGAACACTGAAGCTTTCTTT.

V gene TRBV7-2 combines with J gene TRBJ1-3; maybe TRBD1 (6 bases). Trimming removed 2 bases from V and 6 bases from J, with 11 bases in between. This CDR3 contains 14 residues. Germline V CDR1 and CDR2: SGHTA, FQGNSA. DNA for the CDR3: TGTGCCAGCAGCTTATGGGGGGCGGAAAACACCATATATTTT. This translates into CASSLWGAENTIYF.

V and J are TRBV18 and TRBJ1-5; D call uncertain. V shed 3 bases and J shed 3 bases, with 9 bases lying between them. CDR1 KGHSH and CDR2 LQKENI come from the germline V gene. CDR3 length: 14 residues. CDR3 DNA: TGTGCCAGCTCACCCGGACGGTTCAATCAGCCCCAGCATTTT. Translated, it gives CASSPGRFNQPQHF.

This chain uses TRBV11-2 with TRBJ2-7, with D unresolved. Per the germline V gene, CDR1 is SGHAT and CDR2 is FQNNGV. The CDR3 runs 15 residues. V lost 1 base and J lost 2, with 12 bases in between. CDR3 sequence (DNA): TGTGCCAGCAGCTTAGTAGGCGGCAGTCCCTACGAGCAGTACTTC. Amino acid sequence: CASSLVGGSPYEQYF.

The rearrangement links TRBV7-9 to TRBJ2-7; 7 bases agree with TRBD1. J lost 4 bases, V lost 4 bases, and 4 bases had no gene match. The CDR3 runs 13 residues. Germline V CDR1 and CDR2: SEHNR, FQNEAQ (reference sequence). CDR3 bases: TGTGCCAGCAGCTCGGGACAGCTTTACGAGCAGTACTTC. This gives the protein CASSSGQLYEQYF.

The rearrangement joins TRBV4-1 to TRBJ2-2; tentatively, D is TRBD2 (6 bases). The CDR3 has 17 amino acids. Germline V lookup: CDR1 MGHRA, CDR2 YSYEKL. V was clipped by 0 bases and J by 8 bases, with 19 bases between them. The CDR3 protein is CASSQDVRAGRNGELFF. CDR3 DNA sequence: TGCGCCAGCAGCCAAGATGTACGGGCGGGAAGGAATGGGGAGCTGTTTTTT.

The genes are TRBV2 and TRBJ2-7, with 8 bases fitting TRBD1. This CDR3 region has 13 residues. V trimming: 3 bases; J trimming: 3 bases; junction bases outside the gene matches: 1. Germline CDR1 and CDR2: SNHLY and FYNNEI. CDR3: CASSDTGGYEQYF. As DNA, the CDR3 is TGTGCCAGCAGTGATACAGGGGGCTACGAGCAGTACTTC.

The V and J genes are TRBV7-2 and TRBJ2-1; 13 nucleotides agree with TRBD2. This CDR3 is 17 amino acids long. The germline V gene has CDR1 SGHTA and CDR2 FQGNSA. After removal of 4 bases from V and 0 bases from J, the junction contained 3 bases not matched to a gene. CDR3 amino acids: CASSSRTSGSSYNEQFF. The CDR3 coding sequence is TGTGCCAGCAGCTCTCGGACTAGCGGGAGCTCCTACAATGAGCAGTTCTTC.